Below, 31 T cell receptor beta chains from the same sample are listed, as sequenced in a study of T-cell reconstitution after alpha-beta-depleted transplantation in children. Preparation of the TCRbeta library was carried out with unique molecular identifiers. TCRdb re-called the PCR reads with MiXCR, one entry per CDR3 protein. This table has 500,000 to 650,000 distinct CDR3 sequences, around 13% appearing once. Source: PBMCs, mostly from graft donor cells, taken 360 days after TCRalphabeta/CD19-depleted stem cell transplant. These receptors all stem from a male patient under 18 who had a stem cell transplant for acute myeloid leukemia, so the T cells may come from the graft donor.

This clonotype occurred a few times. This sequence joins TRBV7-6 and TRBJ2-2; a weak D match, TRBD1 (6 bases). V lost 4 bases and J lost 1, with 13 bases in between. CDR1 is SGHVS, CDR2 FNYEAQ, per germline. This CDR3 contains 16 residues. CDR3 bases: TGTGCCAGCAGCTCCCCAGCACAGGGGAACACCGGGGAGCTGTTTTTT. It codes for CASSSPAQGNTGELFF. Based on the CDR3 plus reference TRBV7-6 and TRBJ2-2, the full variable domain is GAGVSQSPRYKVTKRGQDVALRCDPISGHVSLYWYRQALGQGPEFLTYFNYEAQQDKSGLPNDRFSAERPEGSISTLTIQRTEQRDSAMYRCASSSPAQGNTGELFFGEGSRLTVL.

This clonotype was found a few times. This rearrangement joins TRBV7-8 to TRBJ2-3; 7 bases are shared with TRBD2. This CDR3 has 16 residues. The V segment lost 5 bases and the J segment 1 base; nucleotides outside the gene matches: 9. Germline CDR1 is SGHVS and CDR2 is FQNEAQ. Written as DNA, the CDR3 is TGTGCCAGCAGCCCGAGACTAGCTCTTGGCACAGATACGCAGTATTTT. Encoded protein: CASSPRLALGTDTQYF.

This clonotype was seen at least ten times. The V and J genes are TRBV29-1 and TRBJ2-7; 11 bases fit TRBD2. The CDR3 consists of 16 residues. The germline gives CDR1 SQVTM, CDR2 ANQGSEA. The V segment lost 0 bases and the J segment 4 bases; nucleotides outside the gene matches: 8. The CDR3 region has the DNA TGCAGCGTTGAAGATCGGACTAGCGGGTGGAGATACGAGCAGTACTTC. Its translation: CSVEDRTSGWRYEQYF.

V gene TRBV27 combines with J gene TRBJ2-5; the match to TRBD1 covers 7 bases. The V gene's germline CDR1 is MNHEY and CDR2 SMNVEV (reference sequence). This CDR3 has 14 amino acids. The J segment lost 4 bases and the V segment lost 5 bases, leaving 7 bases of the junction unmatched. CDR3 bases: TGTGCCAGCAGTCCCACAGGGGCAGTAGAGACCCAGTACTTC. Its translation: CASSPTGAVETQYF.

This chain links TRBV6-5 with TRBJ2-5, with D uncertain. Germline CDR1 reads MNHEY; CDR2 reads SVGAGI. The length of the CDR3 is 14 residues. Trimming pared 5 bases from V and 3 bases from J, leaving 13 bases between. In DNA form, the CDR3 reads TGTGCCAGCAGTCAGACGGCTCTAGAAGAGACCCAGTACTTC. Protein: CASSQTALEETQYF.

This clonotype was found many times. This chain's CDR3 is CATSRGGGLAGAEQYF. CDR3 bases: TGTGCCACCAGCAGAGGAGGCGGACTAGCGGGAGCCGAGCAGTACTTC. The chain recombines TRBV15 with TRBJ2-7, with 13 nucleotides matching TRBD2. Trimming cost V 1 base and J 6 bases; bases outside gene matches: 6. Germline assignment: CDR1 LNHNV and CDR2 YYDKDF (reference sequence). The CDR3 runs to 16 residues.

In this sample, this clonotype turned up many times. The rearrangement uses TRBV5-6 and TRBJ2-3; 8 bases align to TRBD2. The ends lost 4 bases at V and 3 bases at J; junction bases unmatched: 7. Germline lookup yields CDR1 SGHDT and CDR2 YYEEEE. The length of the CDR3 is 15 residues. In DNA form, the CDR3 reads TGTGCCAGCAGCCGTACGGGACTAGGAACAGATACGCAGTATTTT. Protein sequence: CASSRTGLGTDTQYF. Variable domain in full (rest from reference TRBV5-6 and TRBJ2-3): DAGVTQSPTHLIKTRGQQVTLRCSPKSGHDTVSWYQQALGQGPQFIFQYYEEEERQRGNFPDRFSGHQFPNYSSELNVNALLLGDSALYLCASSRTGLGTDTQYFGPGTRLTVL.

The table lists this clonotype with a few counts. CDR3 residues: CSAREPGLASYF. The CDR3 DNA reads as TGCAGTGCTAGAGAACCGGGACTAGCGTCGTACTTC. The gene calls are TRBV20-1 and TRBJ2-4; 10 nucleotides agree with TRBD2. There are 12 residues in the CDR3. Germline V gene lookup returns CDR1 DFQATT and CDR2 SNEGSKA (reference sequence). Unmatched junction bases numbered 5, after V lost 0 bases and J lost 15 bases.

This rearrangement joins TRBV6-2 or TRBV6-3 to TRBJ2-1, with D perhaps TRBD1 (6 bases). The CDR3 sequence is 15 residues long. CDR1 and CDR2 (germline): MNHEY, SVGEGT. The V end lost 6 bases, the J end lost 0 bases, and 12 bases lay between the germline ends. The CDR3 reads CASSSTGLSYNEQFF. As DNA, the CDR3 is TGTGCCAGCAGCTCGACAGGACTCTCCTACAATGAGCAGTTCTTC.

The chain links TRBV7-8 to TRBJ2-1; 9 bases are a match to TRBD2. This CDR3 spans 14 amino acids. Germline CDR1 SGHVS, CDR2 FQNEAQ. Trimming cost V 5 bases and J 5 bases; bases outside gene matches: 4. Here the CDR3 reads CASSPSGMHNEQFF. In DNA, the CDR3 is TGTGCCAGCAGCCCTAGCGGGATGCACAATGAGCAGTTCTTC.

The rearrangement uses TRBV29-1 and TRBJ2-3; 11 bases are a match to TRBD2. V was clipped by 8 bases and J by 4 bases; unmatched bases: 17. The CDR3 has 17 residues. Germline CDR1 is SQVTM and CDR2 is ANQGSEA. The CDR3 is CSLTHQGGSGRADTQYF. CDR3 coding DNA: TGCAGCTTGACCCATCAAGGGGGTAGCGGGAGGGCAGATACGCAGTATTTT.

This clonotype occurred a few times. The chain joins TRBV10-3 to TRBJ2-5; D possibly corresponds to TRBD2 (6 bases). The CDR3 length is 13 residues. Trimming cost V 6 bases and J 2 bases, with 10 bases left between them. Germline V CDR1 and CDR2: ENHRY, SYGVKD. The CDR3 DNA sequence: TGTGCCATCAGCGCGGGAAGACAAGAGACCCAGTACTTC. Protein sequence: CAISAGRQETQYF.

The chain employs TRBV12-3 or TRBV12-4 and TRBJ1-5; 10 positions agree with TRBD1. V was clipped by 2 bases and J by 5 bases; unmatched bases: 6. The CDR3 totals 16 residues. CDR3 in amino acids: CASSLSIGTGDQPQHF. In nucleotides, the CDR3 is TGTGCCAGCAGTTTATCTATAGGGACAGGGGATCAGCCCCAGCATTTT.

This clonotype has at least ten counts. This chain links TRBV29-1 with TRBJ2-5, with 8 bases that match TRBD1. Germline values: CDR1 SQVTM, CDR2 ANQGSEA. This CDR3 spans 13 amino acids. The trim removed 5 bases at V and 2 bases at J, leaving 4 bases unmatched. The CDR3 DNA is TGCAGCGTTTCCAGGGGGCGACAAGAGACCCAGTACTTC. This sequence encodes CSVSRGRQETQYF.

This clonotype was counted only a few times. This chain uses TRBV30 with TRBJ2-1, with D possibly matching TRBD2 (5 bases). In germline, CDR1 is GTSNPN, CDR2 SVGIG (reference sequence). The CDR3 runs to 17 residues. V was shortened by 0 bases and J by 6 bases, with 21 bases between the two germline ends. The CDR3 region is CAWSVGPRGHFGNEQFF. In DNA form, the CDR3 reads TGTGCCTGGAGTGTAGGCCCCCGGGGTCACTTCGGCAATGAGCAGTTCTTC.

The chain has TRBV20-1 and TRBJ1-5; D remains ambiguous. V was trimmed by 6 bases and J by 5 bases, leaving 17 bases between them. Germline CDR1 and CDR2: DFQATT and SNEGSKA (reference sequence). The CDR3 has 14 amino acids. The CDR3 DNA is TGCAGTGCCTTGTCCGGCATTGTCGATCAGCCCCAGCATTTT. This encodes CSALSGIVDQPQHF.

This clonotype was counted between two and nine times. V and J are TRBV4-2 and TRBJ2-2; D may be TRBD1 (7 bases). This CDR3 has 14 amino acids. CDR1 is LGHNA, CDR2 YNFKEQ, per germline. V lost 8 bases to trimming and J lost 5 bases, with 15 bases between them. The CDR3 sequence is CASGLPGGTGELFF. The CDR3 region has the DNA TGTGCCAGCGGCTTGCCAGGGGGGACCGGGGAGCTGTTTTTT.

This clonotype was detected only a few times. The J gene is TRBJ2-5, the V gene TRBV28, with a possible D match to TRBD2 (5 bases). This CDR3 spans 16 amino acids. Germline loops: CDR1 MDHEN, CDR2 SYDVKM. Deletions cut 4 bases from V and 2 bases from J, with 17 bases between. CDR3 loop: CASSYTPEATQETQYF. The DNA for the CDR3 is TGTGCCAGCAGTTATACCCCGGAGGCGACTCAAGAGACCCAGTACTTC.

This clonotype was seen more than once but under ten times. The rearrangement uses TRBV24-1 and TRBJ2-1, with TRBD2 matching 16 bases. The CDR3 contains 17 residues. Germline values: CDR1 KGHDR, CDR2 SFDVKD. V dropped 3 bases and J dropped 6; count of bases not matched to a gene: 4. CDR3 in DNA: TGTGCCACCAGTGATCCCGGGACTAGCGGGAGGGCCAATGAGCAGTTCTTC. Its translation: CATSDPGTSGRANEQFF.

In this sample, this clonotype turned up many times. The V call is TRBV28, the J call TRBJ2-7, with D maybe TRBD1 (5 bases). Trimming left V 2 bases short and J 0 bases short, with 11 bases between. The CDR3 has 15 amino acids. The germline V gene has CDR1 MDHEN and CDR2 SYDVKM. The CDR3 DNA reads as TGTGCCAGCAGTTTAGACAGCCGCCTCTCCTACGAGCAGTACTTC. As protein: CASSLDSRLSYEQYF.

This clonotype appeared a few times. This chain connects TRBV20-1 to TRBJ2-7; D not certain. The CDR3 spans 13 residues. The germline V gene has CDR1 DFQATT and CDR2 SNEGSKA (reference sequence). The ends were cut back, 1 base at V and 2 bases at J, with 9 bases in the middle. CDR3 region: CSARGPAPYEQYF. CDR3 in DNA: TGCAGTGCTAGAGGCCCAGCTCCCTACGAGCAGTACTTC.

Many counts were recorded for this clonotype. The chain joins TRBV29-1 to TRBJ1-1, with 8 bases identical to TRBD1. The V gene end was trimmed by 6 bases and the J gene end by 5 bases; junction bases not matched to a gene: 11. This CDR3 region has 14 residues. Germline values: CDR1 SQVTM, CDR2 ANQGSEA. DNA of the CDR3: TGCAGCGTCGAGAAACAGGGGGGCAGGACTGAAGCTTTCTTT. Protein: CSVEKQGGRTEAFF.

This clonotype was recorded many times. This sequence joins TRBV27 and TRBJ2-5; D assignment may be TRBD1 or TRBD2 (5 bases each). The CDR3 has 16 residues. V lost 5 bases and J lost 2, with 18 bases in between. Germline V gene sequence: CDR1 MNHEY, CDR2 SMNVEV (reference sequence). The CDR3 coding sequence is TGTGCCAGCAGTCCACACGTCATATGGGGGCAAGAGACCCAGTACTTC. This encodes CASSPHVIWGQETQYF.

The chain uses TRBV30 and TRBJ1-5; a weak D match, TRBD1 (6 bases). This CDR3 is built from 13 residues. V lost 0 bases, J lost 6 bases, and 9 bases lay in between. Germline assignment: CDR1 GTSNPN and CDR2 SVGIG (reference sequence). CDR3 residues: CAWSVTGSQPQHF. CDR3 bases: TGTGCCTGGAGTGTAACAGGGAGTCAGCCCCAGCATTTT.

This clonotype was picked up many times. The chain links TRBV4-3 to TRBJ1-1; TRBD1 might be the D (5 bases). The CDR3 consists of 19 residues. V was cut by 0 bases and J by 5 bases, with 25 bases left in between. Germline V gene sequence: CDR1 LGHNA, CDR2 YSLEER. The CDR3 DNA is TGCGCCAGCAGCCAAGAAAGGGTTGGCCGGGGCCGGGTTTCGACTGAAGCTTTCTTT. Encoded protein: CASSQERVGRGRVSTEAFF.

The genes are TRBV29-1 and TRBJ2-7; unclear D gene. The CDR3 loop spans 10 amino acids. CDR1 and CDR2 (germline): SQVTM, ANQGSEA. With 4 bases removed from V and 6 bases from J, the gap between germline ends came to 7 bases. The CDR3 loop is CSVGGPEQYF. For the CDR3, the DNA is TGCAGCGTTGGAGGTCCCGAGCAGTACTTC.

V usage is TRBV29-1 and J usage is TRBJ2-4; TRBD2 matches 8 bases. The CDR3 consists of 12 residues. CDR1 is SQVTM, CDR2 ANQGSEA, per germline. V was pared by 1 base and J by 13 bases, with 6 bases of the junction left unmatched. As DNA, the CDR3 is TGCAGCGTTGAAGTCGGGGGGGTGTGGCAGTACTTC. It translates to CSVEVGGVWQYF.

V is TRBV21-1 and J is TRBJ2-7; no DNA check was done on the table's D call, TRBD2. TRBV21-1 is a known pseudogene. CDR3 length: 16 amino acids. The CDR3 region is CASSKYLAARNHEQYF. CDR3 sequence (DNA): TGTGCCAGCAGCAAATACTTAGCGGCAAGGAACCACGAGCAGTACTTC.

The table lists this clonotype with a few counts. The chain uses TRBV6-4 and TRBJ2-1; no firm D call. Germline V CDR1 and CDR2: MRHNA, SNTAGT. The CDR3 totals 15 residues. The V gene lost 6 bases and the J gene lost 0 bases, with 12 bases spanning the gap. The CDR3 DNA sequence: TGTGCCAGCAGCGGTCAGTTCGGCTCCTACAATGAGCAGTTCTTC. This encodes CASSGQFGSYNEQFF.

The chain links TRBV11-1 to TRBJ2-1, with TRBD2 identical over 9 bases. The germline V gene encodes CDR1 SGHAT and CDR2 FQDESV (reference sequence). V was pared by 2 bases and J by 1 base, with 12 bases of the junction left unmatched. The CDR3 covers 19 residues. The CDR3 DNA follows: TGTGCCAGCAGCTTACTTGGCGGGAGGGCCCTAAGATCCTACAATGAGCAGTTCTTC. It specifies CASSLLGGRALRSYNEQFF.

This clonotype was detected only a few times. The chain employs TRBV20-1 and TRBJ2-6; 8 positions agree with TRBD1. CDR1 and CDR2 (germline): DFQATT, SNEGSKA (reference sequence). This CDR3 is built from 17 residues. Trimming removed 5 bases from V and 3 bases from J; junction bases left unmatched: 12. This CDR3 reads CSAAIWSGGGGANVLTF. The CDR3 bases are TGCAGTGCTGCAATTTGGTCAGGGGGCGGTGGGGCCAACGTCCTGACTTTC.